These T cell receptor beta chains were read from a single sample in a study of regulatory T cells in long-lasting Graves disease. MiXCR, applied by TCRdb to the multiplex PCR reads, yields one record per CDR3 protein. The sample consists of around 430,000 distinct CDR3 sequences, 20% to 25% of them appearing once. The input for sequencing was peripheral blood mononuclear cells (PBMCs), taken when the disease was refractory, from a patient treated with antithyroid drugs. These receptors all stem from a female donor with Graves disease. Both conserved end residues are part of each CDR3. D genes are given only for firm matches. The listing skips clone size in some rows; elsewhere it reads once, few, many or a size class.

j_call,v_call,clone_size,d_call,cdr3_nt,cdr3_aa
TRBJ2-5,TRBV7-2,many,.,TGTGCCAGCAGCTTAGGTGGGGGGGCAGAGACCCAGTACTTC,CASSLGGGAETQYF
TRBJ1-1,TRBV12-3/TRBV12-4,many,.,TGTGCCAGGCAGGTACGAGGAGCTTTCTTT,CARQVRGAFF
TRBJ1-5,TRBV29-1,.,.,TGCAGCGTTGAAGATACCGAGGGTCAGCCCCAGCATTTT,CSVEDTEGQPQHF
TRBJ2-3,TRBV7-2,.,TRBD2,TGTGCCAGCAGCTTAAGGGGTATCGGAAGCGGGGGGACAGATACGCAGTATTTT,CASSLRGIGSGGTDTQYF
TRBJ1-6,TRBV20-1,few,.,TGCAGTGCCCCAGGGCGCGGGGATTCACCCCTCCACTTT,CSAPGRGDSPLHF
TRBJ1-1,TRBV6-5,many,.,TGTGCCAGCAGTTTTGCGCTGACGAGGAGGAACACTGAAGCTTTCTTT,CASSFALTRRNTEAFF
TRBJ2-7,TRBV19,many,TRBD2,TGTGCCAGTAGTAAAACTAGCGGGAGGGCCCCCGCCGAGCAGTACTTC,CASSKTSGRAPAEQYF
TRBJ1-2,TRBV3-1,many,.,TGTGCCAGCAGCCAAGACCGGACAGTTTCCAGTGGCTACACCTTC,CASSQDRTVSSGYTF
TRBJ1-2,TRBV12-3/TRBV12-4,many,TRBD1,TGTGCCAGCAGCCCCAAGGGACAGGGGGCCGACTATGGCTACACCTTC,CASSPKGQGADYGYTF
TRBJ2-3,TRBV5-5,few,.,TGTGCCAGCAGCTTTCAGGCTTCCTTCACAGATACGCAGTATTTT,CASSFQASFTDTQYF
TRBJ1-5,TRBV28,many,TRBD1,TGTGCCAGCAGGGGGACAGGGGCCGGAAATCAGCCCCAGCATTTT,CASRGTGAGNQPQHF
TRBJ1-6,TRBV2,few,TRBD1,TGTGCCAGCAGGTACAGGGGGCAAGGTTCACCCCTCCACTTT,CASRYRGQGSPLHF
TRBJ2-2,TRBV12-3/TRBV12-4,many,.,TGTGCCAGCAGTTTACGAGGGGTGGCCACCGGGGAGCTGTTTTTT,CASSLRGVATGELFF
TRBJ1-4,TRBV7-2,few,.,TGTGCCAGCAGCTTAGCTCCGCAGGCTAATGAAAAACTGTTTTTT,CASSLAPQANEKLFF
TRBJ2-7,TRBV14,few,.,TGTGCCAGCAGCCAGTTCGGCATAGCATACGAGCAGTACTTC,CASSQFGIAYEQYF
TRBJ1-1,TRBV9,.,.,TGTGCCAGCAGCGTAGGGCAGGGCGTACCCACTGAAGCTTTCTTT,CASSVGQGVPTEAFF
TRBJ2-2,TRBV29-1,many,TRBD1,TGCAGCGTTGATGGGGAACAGGGGGGAACCGGGGAGCTGTTTTTT,CSVDGEQGGTGELFF
TRBJ1-2,TRBV27,.,.,TGTGCCAGCAGGGTTGGGGGGGCAGATGGCTACACCTTC,CASRVGGADGYTF
TRBJ2-7,TRBV7-2,few,.,TGTGCCAGCAGCTTAGGGGGGGGGCGCAGCTCCTACGAGCAGTACTTC,CASSLGGGRSSYEQYF
TRBJ1-1,TRBV24-1,many,.,TGTGCCACCAGTGATCAATCTACAGGGAGCACTGAAGCTTTCTTT,CATSDQSTGSTEAFF
TRBJ1-6,TRBV15,.,.,TGTGCCACCAGCAGAGATGCTAGCTCCTATAATTCACCCCTCCACTTT,CATSRDASSYNSPLHF
TRBJ1-6,TRBV6-5,once,.,TGTGCCAGCAGTTTATCCGGGACTCACCTTTGGGGTTATAATTCACCCCTCCACTTT,CASSLSGTHLWGYNSPLHF
TRBJ2-2,TRBV2,many,.,TGTGCCAGCAGGGTGACAGTCACCGGGGAGCTGTTTTTT,CASRVTVTGELFF
TRBJ1-1,TRBV29-1,.,TRBD1,TGCAGCGTGGGGGACAGCAACACTGAAGCTTTCTTT,CSVGDSNTEAFF
TRBJ1-2,TRBV19,.,.,TGTGCCAGTACCCGACGACAGGAGGTTGGCTACACCTTC,CASTRRQEVGYTF
TRBJ2-1,TRBV24-1,.,.,TGTGCCACCAGTGATTTGGTTCTGGGTGAGCAGTTCTTC,CATSDLVLGEQFF
TRBJ1-5,TRBV6-1,.,.,TGTGCCAGCAGTAACGGGGGGCCGGGAAAGCCCCAGCATTTT,CASSNGGPGKPQHF
TRBJ2-2,TRBV6-1,.,TRBD2,TGTGCCAGCAGTAGACCTAGCGGAGCAAACACCGGGGAGCTGTTTTTT,CASSRPSGANTGELFF
TRBJ1-1,TRBV5-1,.,TRBD1,TGCGCCAGCAGTGACCGGGACAGGGAGAGCACTGAAGCTTTCTTT,CASSDRDRESTEAFF
TRBJ2-5,TRBV19,.,.,TGTGCCAGTAGTATCGAACTGTCTAGCGTACAAGAGACCCAGTACTTC,CASSIELSSVQETQYF
TRBJ2-5,TRBV7-2,few,.,TGTGCCAGCAGTTCCAGATGGGGGGAGGAGACCCAGTACTTC,CASSSRWGEETQYF
TRBJ2-7,TRBV12-3/TRBV12-4,many,TRBD2,TGTGCCAGCAGTGACAGCGGGAGGGGCGAGCAGTACTTC,CASSDSGRGEQYF
TRBJ1-2,TRBV5-4,.,.,TGTGCCAGCAGCCCCCCCGGAAGGGACTATGGCTACACCTTC,CASSPPGRDYGYTF
TRBJ2-1,TRBV28,.,TRBD2,TGTGCCAGCAGGGGACTAGCGGGGGGCAATGAGCAGTTCTTC,CASRGLAGGNEQFF
TRBJ2-7,TRBV12-3/TRBV12-4,many,.,TGTGCCAGCAGTTTTGCGGTCAGGGGAAGCGAGCAGTACTTC,CASSFAVRGSEQYF
TRBJ2-7,TRBV12-3/TRBV12-4,many,.,TGTGCCAGCAGGGGGGCCAGCGCTTCTAACGAGCAGTACTTC,CASRGASASNEQYF
TRBJ2-7,TRBV5-1,few,.,TGCGCCAGCAGCTTGGACAGGACCGACTACGAGCAGTACTTC,CASSLDRTDYEQYF
TRBJ1-1,TRBV6-1,few,.,TGTGCCAGCAGCCACCTAATGAACACTGAAGCTTTCTTT,CASSHLMNTEAFF
TRBJ1-1,TRBV19,.,.,TGTGCCAGTAGTCGGGGGCCCGGGAACACTGAAGCTTTCTTT,CASSRGPGNTEAFF
TRBJ1-1,TRBV2,many,.,TGTGCCAGCAAAGAGGGGCGGTTGGAAGCTTTCTTT,CASKEGRLEAFF
TRBJ2-2,TRBV12-3/TRBV12-4,many,TRBD2,TGTGCCAGCAGTTTGTGGCGGGAGGGCCAAGGCGGGGAGCTGTTTTTT,CASSLWREGQGGELFF
TRBJ1-6,TRBV3-1,.,TRBD1,TGTGCCAGCAGCCAGAGCCAGGGGGGATCACCCCTCCACTTT,CASSQSQGGSPLHF
TRBJ2-7,TRBV20-1,many,TRBD2,TGCAGTGCTAGAGATAATAGCGGGGCATCCTACGAGCAGTACTTC,CSARDNSGASYEQYF
TRBJ1-2,TRBV12-3/TRBV12-4,many,.,TGTGCCAGCAGTCCCGGGACAAGACGAGCTAACTATGGCTACACCTTC,CASSPGTRRANYGYTF
TRBJ1-2,TRBV19,.,TRBD1,TGTGCCGGTAGGGGGTACAGGGGAGCTAACTATGGCTACACCTTC,CAGRGYRGANYGYTF
TRBJ2-7,TRBV20-1,many,.,TGCAGTGCTGTACAGGGCGGCCTCTCCTACGAGCAGTACTTC,CSAVQGGLSYEQYF
TRBJ1-2,TRBV9,.,.,TGTGCCAGCAGCGCAACCGGGACCACTAGGCATGGCTACACCTTC,CASSATGTTRHGYTF
TRBJ1-1,TRBV12-3/TRBV12-4,many,TRBD1,TGTGCCAGCAGTAACCCAGGGGGTCGGGCAGCTTTCTTT,CASSNPGGRAAFF
TRBJ1-4,TRBV30,.,.,TGTGCCTGGAGAGGGGATACAACTAATGAAAAACTGTTTTTT,CAWRGDTTNEKLFF